Each of the 27 T cell receptor beta chains below was sequenced from the same sample in a study of cytomegalovirus exposure and HLA in healthy donors. Primers for the PCR totalled 60 Vbeta and 13 Jbeta. Profiled with immunoSEQ multiplex PCR; TCRdb holds only in-frame clones, not every one. The data contain roughly 100,000 clones, approximately 72% of them seen just once; the ten biggest clones take up less than 2.5%. The material sequenced was PBMCs. These TCRs come from a man aged 25-45 years in good health and CMV-seronegative.

The rearrangement links TRBV6-1 to TRBJ2-2, with 7 bases aligning to TRBD1. J was trimmed by 6 bases and V by 8 bases; bases with no gene match: 0. CDR1 and CDR2 (germline): MNHNS, SASEGT. The CDR3 sequence is 11 residues long. The CDR3 nucleotides read TGTGCCAGCGGACAGGCCGGGGAGCTGTTTTTT. This encodes CASGQAGELFF.

This clone has only one observation. V gene TRBV30 combines with J gene TRBJ1-2; the match to TRBD1 covers 7 bases. Germline CDR1 is GTSNPN and CDR2 is SVGIG (reference sequence). This CDR3 region has 13 residues. The junction had 9 bases not matched to a gene; V was cut back by 5 bases and J by 6 bases. The CDR3 DNA follows: TGTGCCTGGGTCCCCCAGGGGGGCGATGGCTACACCTTC. Its protein is CAWVPQGGDGYTF.

The chain couples TRBV10-2 to TRBJ1-5; a weak D match, TRBD1 (5 bases). Germline CDR1 WSHSY, CDR2 SAAADI. V was trimmed by 3 bases and J by 4 bases, leaving 10 bases between them. The CDR3 loop spans 14 amino acids. The CDR3 bases are TGCGCCAGCAGTGATGGGGCAGGAAATCAGCCCCAGCATTTT. The encoded protein is CASSDGAGNQPQHF.

As concerns this clone: This specimen includes other DNA sequences encoding the same CDR3. This chain uses TRBV7-3 with TRBJ1-1, with D perhaps matching TRBD1 (6 bases). Germline V gene data show CDR1 as SGHTA and CDR2 as FQGTGA. CDR3 length: 13 amino acids. Trimming took 5 bases from V and 2 from J, leaving 9 bases between them. This CDR3 reads CASSLDRNTEAFF. The DNA of the CDR3 is TGTGCCAGCAGCCTGGACAGAAACACTGAAGCTTTCTTT.

This clone was picked up one time. The chain uses TRBV7-8 and TRBJ2-7; 10 bases fit TRBD2. CDR3 length: 16 amino acids. Per the germline V gene, CDR1 is SGHVS and CDR2 is FQNEAQ. The junction had 16 bases not matched to a gene; V was cut back by 5 bases and J by 9 bases. CDR3 loop: CASSQTSGELVIGQYF. In DNA, the CDR3 is TGTGCCAGCAGCCAAACTAGCGGGGAACTGGTTATCGGGCAGTACTTC.

The chain couples TRBV5-4 to TRBJ2-3, with 11 bases aligning to TRBD2. This CDR3 region has 13 residues. J gave up 8 bases and V 4 bases, and 3 bases lay outside the gene matches. Germline V gene lookup returns CDR1 SGHNT and CDR2 YYREEE (reference sequence). The CDR3, as DNA: TGTGCCAGCAGCACTAGCGGGGGTGGTACGCAGTATTTT. Translated: CASSTSGGGTQYF.

This clone was observed a single time. Other DNA sequences in the sample encode the same CDR3. The V call is TRBV6-1, the J call TRBJ2-7; D may be TRBD2 (5 bases). Per the germline V gene, CDR1 is MNHNS and CDR2 is SASEGT. Trimming pared 0 bases from V and 4 bases from J, leaving 7 bases between. This CDR3 spans 13 amino acids. CDR3 nucleotide sequence: TGTGCCAGCAGTGAAGCGAGAGGGTACGAGCAGTACTTC. Protein: CASSEARGYEQYF.

V usage is TRBV19 and J usage is TRBJ2-7; D not resolved. This CDR3 is 11 amino acids long. Germline CDR1 reads LNHDA; CDR2 reads SQIVND (reference sequence). V lost 4 bases to trimming and J lost 3 bases, with 4 bases between them. The CDR3 spells CASSTNYEQYF. The CDR3 region has the DNA TGTGCCAGTAGTACCAACTACGAGCAGTACTTC.

In DNA, the CDR3 is TGTGCCAGCAGCTTCGGCAGGGCTCGTGGCTACACCTTC. It specifies CASSFGRARGYTF. This chain joins TRBV5-6 and TRBJ1-2; perhaps TRBD1 as D (5 bases). V lost 2 bases and J 7 bases, leaving 12 bases between the germline ends. The CDR3 has 13 amino acids. CDR1 and CDR2 (germline): SGHDT, YYEEEE.

The chain carries TRBV7-3 and TRBJ2-3; no clear D gene. The V end lost 2 bases, the J end lost 6 bases, and 6 bases lay between the germline ends. This CDR3 region has 12 residues. Germline loops: CDR1 SGHTA, CDR2 FQGTGA. The CDR3 spells CASSLRPDTQYF. CDR3 DNA sequence: TGTGCCAGCAGCTTACGTCCGGATACGCAGTATTTT.

The sample holds a few counts of this clone. The chain links TRBV2 to TRBJ1-4; 10 bases fit TRBD1. Germline assignment: CDR1 SNHLY and CDR2 FYNNEI. With V trimmed by 6 bases and J by 7 bases, 5 bases remained unmatched. This CDR3 comprises 14 residues. Written as DNA, the CDR3 is TGTGCCAGCAGGAAAGGGGACAGGGGTGAAAAACTGTTTTTT. The encoded protein is CASRKGDRGEKLFF.

The rearrangement uses TRBV4-1 and TRBJ2-7, with a possible D match to TRBD1 (5 bases). In germline, CDR1 is MGHRA, CDR2 YSYEKL. The V end lost 2 bases, the J end lost 1 base, and 9 bases lay between the germline ends. CDR3 length: 14 amino acids. CDR3 sequence reads: CASSQRGGSYEQYF. The CDR3 DNA reads TGCGCCAGCAGCCAAAGGGGTGGGTCCTACGAGCAGTACTTC.

The chain joins TRBV18 to TRBJ2-7; a possible D gene is TRBD2 (5 bases). Deletions cut 3 bases from V and 3 bases from J, with 15 bases between. CDR3 length: 15 residues. Per the germline V gene, CDR1 is KGHSH and CDR2 is LQKENI. The CDR3 loop reads CASSPLGAPGYEQYF. As DNA, the CDR3 is TGTGCCAGCTCACCCCTGGGAGCCCCCGGCTACGAGCAGTACTTC.

This clone has just a few counts. This chain uses TRBV4-2 with TRBJ2-6, with D unclear. V gave up 0 bases and J gave up 2 bases, with 8 bases separating them. Germline V gene sequence: CDR1 LGHNA, CDR2 YNFKEQ. This CDR3 spans 16 amino acids. The CDR3 coding sequence is TGTGCCAGCAGCCAAGAACAAAACACTGGGGCCAACGTCCTGACTTTC. It yields the protein CASSQEQNTGANVLTF.

The chain has TRBV5-1 and TRBJ2-3; a possible D gene is TRBD2 (7 bases). The V end was cut by 3 bases, the J end by 0 bases, with 11 bases between. Per the germline V gene, CDR1 is SGHRS and CDR2 is YFSETQ. The CDR3 contains 15 residues. The CDR3 region has the DNA TGCGCCAGCAGCTCGGGGGGCGGGAGCACAGATACGCAGTATTTT. This translates into CASSSGGGSTDTQYF.

This clone has only a few counts. The V gene is TRBV9, the J gene TRBJ2-3; tentative D call: TRBD1 (5 bases). The CDR3 length is 17 residues. The germline CDR1 and CDR2 sequences are SGDLS and YYNGEE. Trimming shortened V by 3 bases and J by 1 base, and 18 bases separated the two germline ends. In DNA, the CDR3 is TGTGCCAGCAGCGAGACGGATTGGGGCGGAGGCACAGATACGCAGTATTTT. This translates into CASSETDWGGGTDTQYF.

V gene TRBV7-9 combines with J gene TRBJ1-1, with D tentatively TRBD1 (6 bases). CDR3 size: 14 residues. Trimming took off 7 bases at V and 2 bases at J, with 14 bases between the two ends. Germline V CDR1 and CDR2: SEHNR, FQNEAQ (reference sequence). In DNA, the CDR3 is TGTGCCAGCACCCCGGGGGGGGCCAACACTGAAGCTTTCTTT. This gives the protein CASTPGGANTEAFF.

The V call is TRBV2, the J call TRBJ1-5; the match to TRBD1 covers 7 bases. CDR1 is SNHLY and CDR2 is FYNNEI in the germline V gene. The CDR3 is made up of 14 amino acids. The V gene end was trimmed by 6 bases and the J gene end by 9 bases; junction bases not matched to a gene: 11. CDR3 residues: CASRTGTAAGPQHF. As DNA, the CDR3 is TGTGCCAGCAGGACCGGGACAGCCGCGGGGCCCCAGCATTTT.

The V and J genes are TRBV4-3 and TRBJ1-1; D might be TRBD1 (6 bases). V lost 0 bases, J lost 6 bases, and 14 bases lay in between. This CDR3 is 15 amino acids long. The V gene's germline CDR1 is LGHNA and CDR2 YSLEER. The CDR3, as DNA: TGCGCCAGCAGCCAAGAAGCCAGGGGAGATCCTGAAGCTTTCTTT. Amino acid sequence: CASSQEARGDPEAFF.

This chain uses TRBV7-9 with TRBJ2-7; tentatively, D is TRBD1 (6 bases). The V and J ends lost 1 base and 1 base respectively, with 8 bases between them. This CDR3 spans 14 amino acids. The germline CDR1 and CDR2 sequences are SEHNR and FQNEAQ (reference sequence). CDR3 loop: CASSLEGTSYEQYF. CDR3 bases: TGTGCCAGCAGCTTAGAGGGGACATCCTACGAGCAGTACTTC.

The rearrangement joins TRBV7-6 to TRBJ2-5; D ambiguous. CDR3 length equals 14 residues. CDR1 is SGHVS and CDR2 is FNYEAQ in the germline V gene. Between the trimmed V and J ends, which lost 1 base and 2 bases, there was a span of 8 bases. Here the CDR3 reads CASSLGIRQETQYF. The DNA of the CDR3 is TGTGCCAGCAGCTTAGGGATCAGGCAAGAGACCCAGTACTTC.

The genes are TRBV6-6 and TRBJ1-6; 7 bases agree with TRBD1. V was clipped by 6 bases and J by 7 bases; unmatched bases: 6. The germline CDR1 and CDR2 sequences are MNHNY and SVGAGI (reference sequence). CDR3 size: 14 residues. CDR3 coding DNA: TGTGCCAGCAGGCAAGGGACAGAGAATTCACCCCTCCACTTT. Translated, it gives CASRQGTENSPLHF.

V is TRBV5-4 and J is TRBJ1-1; D gene uncertain. The CDR3 runs 15 residues. Trimming pared 1 base from V and 3 bases from J, leaving 13 bases between. The germline gives CDR1 SGHNT, CDR2 YYREEE (reference sequence). CDR3 region: CASSLSSPGHTEAFF. The CDR3 nucleotides read TGTGCCAGCAGCTTGTCCTCGCCAGGCCACACTGAAGCTTTCTTT.

V usage is TRBV6-1 and J usage is TRBJ1-5; D is unclear. V dropped 5 bases and J dropped 4 bases, with 15 bases sitting between them. This CDR3 contains 15 residues. Germline V gene data show CDR1 as MNHNS and CDR2 as SASEGT. For the CDR3, the DNA is TGTGCCAGCAGTTCAACAGAGGGTGTTAATCAGCCCCAGCATTTT. Translating gives CASSSTEGVNQPQHF.

The chain recombines TRBV5-1 with TRBJ2-1; TRBD2 matches at 9 bases. The ends lost 6 bases at V and 2 bases at J; junction bases unmatched: 3. The CDR3 totals 14 residues. Germline CDR1 is SGHRS and CDR2 is YFSETQ. The CDR3 protein is CASISGGPYNEQFF. The CDR3 DNA follows: TGCGCCAGCATTAGCGGGGGACCCTACAATGAGCAGTTCTTC.

This clone was observed a handful of times. One junction end disagrees with the germline gene, perhaps due to a read error. The chain combines TRBV5-4 with TRBJ2-1, with D perhaps matching TRBD1 (5 bases). The germline V gene has CDR1 SGHNT and CDR2 YYREEE (reference sequence). This CDR3 contains 15 residues. For the CDR3, the DNA is TGCGCCAGCAGCCATGAACAGCAGGGCTACAATGAGCAGTTCTTC. It specifies CASSHEQQGYNEQFF.

Here the CDR3 reads CAWRRDPDGYTF. In DNA, the CDR3 is TGTGCCTGGAGACGGGATCCGGATGGCTACACCTTC. This chain uses TRBV30 with TRBJ1-2; D gene ambiguous. Trimming took 3 bases from V and 6 from J, leaving 11 bases between them. CDR3 length: 12 residues. Per the germline V gene, CDR1 is GTSNPN and CDR2 is SVGIG (reference sequence).